These 9 T cell receptor beta chains originate from one sample sequenced in a study of T cell responses to AZD1222 COVID-19 vaccine. TCRdb keeps only in-frame clones here, not all; method: immunoSEQ multiplex PCR. The top ten clones hold about 1.8% of a sample with about 100,000 clones, around 90% of them seen once. The material sequenced was peripheral blood, taken on day 0 of AZD1222 vaccination. These receptors were collected from an adult in good health.

The chain combines TRBV9 with TRBJ2-3; D remains unclear. CDR3 length: 16 amino acids. Germline lookup yields CDR1 SGDLS and CDR2 YYNGEE. Trimming left V 4 bases short and J 2 bases short, with 17 bases between. CDR3 in DNA: TGTGCCAGCAGCCCCATATTGGGAACCCACACAGATACGCAGTATTTT. It is translated as CASSPILGTHTDTQYF.

V is TRBV4-1 and J is TRBJ2-7; a possible D gene is TRBD2 (5 bases). This CDR3 contains 16 residues. V was trimmed by 0 bases and J by 4 bases, leaving 16 bases between them. The germline V gene encodes CDR1 MGHRA and CDR2 YSYEKL. CDR3 protein: CASSQEISSNVYEQYF. The CDR3 region has the DNA TGCGCCAGCAGCCAAGAGATCTCTAGCAATGTTTACGAGCAGTACTTC.

The table lists this clone with a few counts. The CDR3 loop is CASSRFSGRRSYEQYF. As DNA, the CDR3 is TGTGCCAGCAGCAGATTTAGCGGGAGGAGGTCCTACGAGCAGTACTTC. The rearrangement links TRBV3-1 (or the pseudogene TRBV3-2) to TRBJ2-7, with 10 bases aligning to TRBD2. Per the germline V gene, CDR1 is LGHDT and CDR2 is YNNKEL (reference sequence). The CDR3 consists of 16 residues. V lost 5 bases to trimming and J lost 1 base; unmatched junction nucleotides: 8.

This clone appeared a single time. The chain recombines TRBV3-1 (or the pseudogene TRBV3-2) with TRBJ1-6; TRBD1 might be the D (6 bases). The V gene's germline CDR1 is LGHDT and CDR2 YNNKEL (reference sequence). V lost 1 base and J 9 bases, leaving 13 bases between the germline ends. The CDR3 has 15 amino acids. The CDR3 loop reads CASSQGGGGRSPLHF. CDR3 nucleotides: TGTGCCAGCAGCCAAGGTGGAGGGGGTCGTTCACCCCTCCACTTT.

This clone was seen a single time. The V call is TRBV30, the J call TRBJ2-4, with D unclear. The CDR3 totals 13 residues. Germline CDR1 reads GTSNPN; CDR2 reads SVGIG (reference sequence). Trimming took 0 bases from V and 8 from J, leaving 11 bases between them. The CDR3 sequence: CAWSVGVRDIQYF. CDR3 nucleotide sequence: TGTGCCTGGAGTGTAGGAGTTCGGGACATTCAGTACTTC. The full variable domain, its missing parts supplied by reference TRBV30 and TRBJ2-4, is SQTIHQWPATLVQPVGSPLSLECTVEGTSNPNLYWYRQAAGRGLQLLFYSVGIGQISSEVPQNLSASRPQDRQFILSSKKLLLSDSGFYLCAWSVGVRDIQYFGAGTRLSVL.

This clone was found once. This chain links TRBV4-1 with TRBJ2-2; possible D gene TRBD2, 5 bases. Germline V gives CDR1 MGHRA, CDR2 YSYEKL. V was clipped by 6 bases and J by 2 bases, with 10 bases between them. CDR3 length: 14 amino acids. As DNA, the CDR3 is TGCGCCAGCAGACTAGTGATAAACACCGGGGAGCTGTTTTTT. Protein sequence: CASRLVINTGELFF.

The chain recombines TRBV6-4 with TRBJ1-6; no clear D gene. The CDR3 has 13 amino acids. The germline V and J ends were trimmed by 7 bases and 8 bases, with 12 bases remaining between them. In germline, CDR1 is MRHNA, CDR2 SNTAGT. CDR3 sequence (DNA): TGTGCCAGCACGGAGCGCCCAGATTCACCCCTCCACTTT. Translated: CASTERPDSPLHF.

The V gene is TRBV30, the J gene TRBJ1-6; D unclear. The CDR3 is 12 residues long. The germline CDR1 and CDR2 sequences are GTSNPN and SVGIG (reference sequence). V was cut by 3 bases and J by 8 bases, with 8 bases left in between. CDR3 sequence: CAWSPTDSPLHF. The CDR3 nucleotides read TGTGCCTGGAGCCCCACCGATTCACCCCTCCACTTT.

The count of this clone is one. The rearrangement joins TRBV27 to TRBJ1-5, with 8 bases fitting TRBD1. Germline CDR1 and CDR2: MNHEY and SMNVEV (reference sequence). The V and J ends lost 6 bases and 2 bases, in that order; junction bases with no gene match: 9. The CDR3 extends over 16 amino acids. Here the CDR3 DNA reads TGTGCCAGCAGAAAGACCCCGGGACAGGGCAATCAGCCCCAGCATTTT. Translated: CASRKTPGQGNQPQHF.